This T cell receptor beta chain was profiled in a study of cytomegalovirus exposure and HLA in healthy donors. General study findings and limits: Most observed TCR sequences were rare, whereas some public TCRs were detected in many donors. The study flagged roughly 150 TCR beta chains as cytomegalovirus-associated. High specificity and sensitivity for cytomegalovirus status were reported for the classifier.

The study drew the donors from its approximately 120-subject validation cohort, separate from the approximately 700-subject first cohort. Between the trimmed V and J ends, which lost 1 base and 2 bases, there was a span of 12 bases. Germline V gives CDR1 WNHNN, CDR2 SYGVQD (reference sequence). CDR3 length: 15 residues. The method was immunoSEQ multiplex PCR; TCRdb's version includes in-frame clones alone and lacks a portion of them. Counted here are roughly 60,000 clones, 95% to 96% occurring once; the ten biggest clones make up 0.9% to 1%. In regard to this clone: Antigen unknown.

The sequenced sample was PBMCs. The TCR sequence derives from a man younger than 35 in good health and CMV-seronegative. V and J are TRBV10-1 and TRBJ2-7; D perhaps matches TRBD1 (5 bases). Here the CDR3 DNA reads TGCGCCAGCAGTGAGTACCCGACAGCTACCTACGAGCAGTACTTC. Protein product: CASSEYPTATYEQYF.